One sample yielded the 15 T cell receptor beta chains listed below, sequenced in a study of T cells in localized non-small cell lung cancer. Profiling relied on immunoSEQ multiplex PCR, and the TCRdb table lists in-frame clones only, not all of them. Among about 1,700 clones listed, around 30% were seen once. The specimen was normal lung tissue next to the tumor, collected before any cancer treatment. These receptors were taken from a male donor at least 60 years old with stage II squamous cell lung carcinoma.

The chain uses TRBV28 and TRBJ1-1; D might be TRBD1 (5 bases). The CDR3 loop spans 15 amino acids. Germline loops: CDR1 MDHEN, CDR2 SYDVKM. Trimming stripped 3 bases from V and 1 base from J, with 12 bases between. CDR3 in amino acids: CASSLGGTENTEAFF. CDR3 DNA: TGTGCCAGCAGTTTGGGAGGGACGGAGAACACTGAAGCTTTCTTT.

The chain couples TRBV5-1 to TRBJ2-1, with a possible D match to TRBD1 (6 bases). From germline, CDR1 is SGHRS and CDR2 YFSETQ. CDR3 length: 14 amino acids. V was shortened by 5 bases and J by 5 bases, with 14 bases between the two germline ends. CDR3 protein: CASSETGQNNEQFF. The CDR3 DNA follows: TGCGCCAGCAGTGAAACAGGGCAGAACAATGAGCAGTTCTTC.

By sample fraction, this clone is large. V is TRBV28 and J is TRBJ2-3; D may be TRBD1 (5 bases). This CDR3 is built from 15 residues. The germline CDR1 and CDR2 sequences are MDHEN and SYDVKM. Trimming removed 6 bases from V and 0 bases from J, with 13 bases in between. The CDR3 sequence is CASSPRTYSTDTQYF. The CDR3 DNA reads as TGTGCCAGCAGCCCACGGACATACAGCACAGATACGCAGTATTTT. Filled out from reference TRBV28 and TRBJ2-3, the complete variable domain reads DVKVTQSSRYLVKRTGEKVFLECVQDMDHENMFWYRQDPGLGLRLIYFSYDVKMKEKGDIPEGYSVSREKKERFSLILESASTNQTSMYLCASSPRTYSTDTQYFGPGTRLTVL.

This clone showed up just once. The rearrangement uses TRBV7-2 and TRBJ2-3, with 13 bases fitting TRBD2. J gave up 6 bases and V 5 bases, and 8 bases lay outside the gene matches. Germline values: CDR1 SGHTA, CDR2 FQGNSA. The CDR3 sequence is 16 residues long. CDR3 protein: CASSTGLAGVGDTQYF. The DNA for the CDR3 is TGTGCCAGCAGCACAGGACTAGCGGGAGTTGGGGATACGCAGTATTTT. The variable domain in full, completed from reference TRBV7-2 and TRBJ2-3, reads GAGVSQSPSNKVTEKGKDVELRCDPISGHTALYWYRQSLGQGLEFLIYFQGNSAPDKSGLPSDRFSAERTGGSVSTLTIQRTQQEDSAVYLCASSTGLAGVGDTQYFGPGTRLTVL.

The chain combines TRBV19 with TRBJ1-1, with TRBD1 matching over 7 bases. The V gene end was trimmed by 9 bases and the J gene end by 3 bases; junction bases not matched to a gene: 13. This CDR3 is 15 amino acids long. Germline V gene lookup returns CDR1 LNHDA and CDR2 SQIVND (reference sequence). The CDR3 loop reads CASPTGESSDTEAFF. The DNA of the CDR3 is TGTGCCAGCCCCACAGGGGAATCCTCGGACACTGAAGCTTTCTTT.

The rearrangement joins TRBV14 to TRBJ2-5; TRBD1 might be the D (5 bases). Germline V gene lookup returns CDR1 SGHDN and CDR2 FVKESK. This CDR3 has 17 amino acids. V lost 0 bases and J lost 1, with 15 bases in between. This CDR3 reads CASSQDRGFRIQETQYF. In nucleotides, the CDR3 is TGTGCCAGCAGCCAAGATAGGGGTTTTAGGATCCAAGAGACCCAGTACTTC.

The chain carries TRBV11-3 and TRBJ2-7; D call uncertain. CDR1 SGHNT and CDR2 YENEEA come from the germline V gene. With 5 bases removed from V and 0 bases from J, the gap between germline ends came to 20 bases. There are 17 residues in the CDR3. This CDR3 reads CASSPPTGRTFSYEQYF. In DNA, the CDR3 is TGTGCCAGCAGCCCTCCTACCGGGCGAACCTTCTCCTACGAGCAGTACTTC.

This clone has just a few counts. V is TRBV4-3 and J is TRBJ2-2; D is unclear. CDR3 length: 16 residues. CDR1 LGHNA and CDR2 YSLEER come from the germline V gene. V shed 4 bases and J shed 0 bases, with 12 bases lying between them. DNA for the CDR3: TGCGCCAGCAGCCCCCAGGTTGGCGCGAACACCGGGGAGCTGTTTTTT. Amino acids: CASSPQVGANTGELFF.

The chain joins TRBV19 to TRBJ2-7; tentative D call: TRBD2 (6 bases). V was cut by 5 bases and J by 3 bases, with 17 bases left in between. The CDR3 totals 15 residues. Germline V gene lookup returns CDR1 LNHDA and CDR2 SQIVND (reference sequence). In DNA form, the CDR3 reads TGTGCCAGTAGTGGGGGGACCGCCCGGTACTACGAGCAGTACTTC. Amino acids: CASSGGTARYYEQYF. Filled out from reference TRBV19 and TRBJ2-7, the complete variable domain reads DGGITQSPKYLFRKEGQNVTLSCEQNLNHDAMYWYRQDPGQGLRLIYYSQIVNDFQKGDIAEGYSVSREKKESFPLTVTSAQKNPTAFYLCASSGGTARYYEQYFGPGTRLTVT.

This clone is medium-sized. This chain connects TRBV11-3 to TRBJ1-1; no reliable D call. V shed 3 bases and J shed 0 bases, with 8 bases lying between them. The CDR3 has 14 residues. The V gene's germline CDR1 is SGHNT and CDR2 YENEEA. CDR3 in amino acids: CASSFGILNTEAFF. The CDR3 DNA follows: TGTGCCAGCAGCTTCGGGATCTTGAACACTGAAGCTTTCTTT.

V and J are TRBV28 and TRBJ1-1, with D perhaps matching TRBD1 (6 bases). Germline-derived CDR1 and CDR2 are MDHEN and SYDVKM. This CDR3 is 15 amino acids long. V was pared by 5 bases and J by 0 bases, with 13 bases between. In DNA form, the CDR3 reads TGTGCCAGCAGTACGCACAGGGACATGAACACTGAAGCTTTCTTT. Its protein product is CASSTHRDMNTEAFF.

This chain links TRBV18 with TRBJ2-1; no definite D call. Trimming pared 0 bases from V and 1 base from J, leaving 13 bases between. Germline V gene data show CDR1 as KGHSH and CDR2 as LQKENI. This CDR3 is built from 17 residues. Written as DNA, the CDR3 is TGTGCCAGCTCACCACCGGTGACGGAGACGTCCTACAATGAGCAGTTCTTC. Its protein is CASSPPVTETSYNEQFF.

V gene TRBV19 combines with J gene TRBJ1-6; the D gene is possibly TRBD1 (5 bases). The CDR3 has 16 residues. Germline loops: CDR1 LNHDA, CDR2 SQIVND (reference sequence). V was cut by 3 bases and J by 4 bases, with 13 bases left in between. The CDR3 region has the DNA TGTGCCAGTAGTATCATTCGGGACGGATATAATTCACCCCTCCACTTT. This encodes CASSIIRDGYNSPLHF.

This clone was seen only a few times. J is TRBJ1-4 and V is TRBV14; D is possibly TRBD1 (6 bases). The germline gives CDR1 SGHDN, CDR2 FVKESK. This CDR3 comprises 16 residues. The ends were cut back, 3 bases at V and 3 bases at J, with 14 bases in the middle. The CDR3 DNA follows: TGTGCCAGCAGCCAGTTGGAACAGGGATCTAATGAAAAACTGTTTTTT. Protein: CASSQLEQGSNEKLFF.

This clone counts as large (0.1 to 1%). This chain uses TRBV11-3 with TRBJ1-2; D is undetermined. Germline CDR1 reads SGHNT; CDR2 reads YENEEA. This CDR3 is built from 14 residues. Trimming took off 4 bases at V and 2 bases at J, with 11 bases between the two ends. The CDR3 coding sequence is TGTGCCAGCAGCTCCTTGGGAGAGAACTATGGCTACACCTTC. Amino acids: CASSSLGENYGYTF.